This T cell receptor beta chain was sequenced during a study of blood T cell repertoires in COVID-19. In the study overall: Italy, Spain and the United States were the sources of the convalescent and acute COVID-19 samples.

As originally analysed: Nucleated cell counts were estimated from reference gene primer amplification. TCRdb's copy holds only in-frame clones and misses some; the assay was immunoSEQ multiplex PCR. That table is the source of V, J and clone size, and D and trimming were worked out from the DNA. Of around 34,000 clones listed, roughly four fifths are singletons. Germline V gene lookup returns CDR1 MNHNS and CDR2 SASEGT. V lost 1 base, J lost 5 bases, and 4 bases lay in between. The CDR3 has 12 residues. V and J are TRBV6-1 and TRBJ2-3; D not certain. Specimen: peripheral blood. The TCR originated in a man over 45 with acute or convalescent COVID-19. CDR3 DNA sequence: TGTGCCAGCAGTGAAGGAGAAGATACGCAGTATTTT. It codes for CASSEGEDTQYF.